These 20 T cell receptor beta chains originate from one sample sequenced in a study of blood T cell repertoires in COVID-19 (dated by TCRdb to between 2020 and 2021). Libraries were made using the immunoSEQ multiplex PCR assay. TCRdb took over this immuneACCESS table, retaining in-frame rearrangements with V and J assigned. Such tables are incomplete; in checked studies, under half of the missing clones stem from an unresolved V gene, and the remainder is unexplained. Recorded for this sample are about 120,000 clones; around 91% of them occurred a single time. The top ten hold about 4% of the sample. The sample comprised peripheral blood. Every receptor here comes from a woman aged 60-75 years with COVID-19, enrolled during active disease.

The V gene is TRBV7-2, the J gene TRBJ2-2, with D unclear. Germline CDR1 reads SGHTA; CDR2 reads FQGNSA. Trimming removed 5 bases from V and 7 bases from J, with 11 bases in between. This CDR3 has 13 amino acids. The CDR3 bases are TGTGCCAGCAGCCTCGTATCGGGCGGGGAGCTGTTTTTT. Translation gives CASSLVSGGELFF. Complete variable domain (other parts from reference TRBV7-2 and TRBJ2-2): GAGVSQSPSNKVTEKGKDVELRCDPISGHTALYWYRQSLGQGLEFLIYFQGNSAPDKSGLPSDRFSAERTGGSVSTLTIQRTQQEDSAVYLCASSLVSGGELFFGEGSRLTVL.

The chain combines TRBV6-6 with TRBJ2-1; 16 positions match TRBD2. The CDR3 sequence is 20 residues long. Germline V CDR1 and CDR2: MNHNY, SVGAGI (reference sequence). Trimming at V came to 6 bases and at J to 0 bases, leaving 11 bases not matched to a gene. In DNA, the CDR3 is TGTGCCAGCAGCCGCGCTCCCGGGACTAGCGGGGGGGCCTCCTACAATGAGCAGTTCTTC. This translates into CASSRAPGTSGGASYNEQFF.

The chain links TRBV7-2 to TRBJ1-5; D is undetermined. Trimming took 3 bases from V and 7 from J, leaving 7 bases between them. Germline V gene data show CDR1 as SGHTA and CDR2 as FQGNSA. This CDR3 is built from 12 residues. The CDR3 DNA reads TGTGCCAGCAGCTTCCCCATGCAGCCCCAGCATTTT. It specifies CASSFPMQPQHF.

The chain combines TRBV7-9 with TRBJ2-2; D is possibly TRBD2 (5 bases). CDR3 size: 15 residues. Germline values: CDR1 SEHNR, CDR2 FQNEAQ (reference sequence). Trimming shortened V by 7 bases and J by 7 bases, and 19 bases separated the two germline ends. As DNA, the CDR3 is TGTGCCAGCACCCAGTCGGGAACCACGATCGGGGAGCTGTTTTTT. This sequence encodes CASTQSGTTIGELFF.

CDR3 loop: CASSQRPTSGALYEQYF. As DNA, the CDR3 is TGCGCCAGCAGCCAACGGCCAACTAGCGGGGCCCTCTACGAGCAGTACTTC. The chain joins TRBV4-1 to TRBJ2-7; 10 nucleotides line up with TRBD2. The germline gives CDR1 MGHRA, CDR2 YSYEKL. Losses at the gene ends were 2 bases for V and 3 bases for J; bases not matched to a gene: 10. The CDR3 has 17 amino acids.

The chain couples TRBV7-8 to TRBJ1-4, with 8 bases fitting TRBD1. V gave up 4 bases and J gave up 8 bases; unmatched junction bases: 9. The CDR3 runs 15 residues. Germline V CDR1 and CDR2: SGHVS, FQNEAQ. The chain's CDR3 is CASSSLGQGGEKLFF. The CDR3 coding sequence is TGTGCCAGCAGCTCCCTTGGACAGGGTGGGGAAAAACTGTTTTTT. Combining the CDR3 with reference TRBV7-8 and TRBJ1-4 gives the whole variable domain GAGVSQSPRYKVAKRGQDVALRCDPISGHVSLFWYQQALGQGPEFLTYFQNEAQLDKSGLPSDRFFAERPEGSVSTLKIQRTQQEDSAVYLCASSSLGQGGEKLFFGSGTQLSVL.

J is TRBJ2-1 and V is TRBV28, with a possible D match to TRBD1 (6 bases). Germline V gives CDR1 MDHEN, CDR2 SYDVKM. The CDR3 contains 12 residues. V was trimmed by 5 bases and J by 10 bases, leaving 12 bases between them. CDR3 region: CASSERQEEQFF. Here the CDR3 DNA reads TGTGCCAGCAGTGAACGACAGGAGGAGCAGTTCTTC.

CDR3 region: CASSQETGGEQFF. In DNA form, the CDR3 reads TGCGCCAGCAGCCAAGAGACAGGGGGTGAGCAGTTCTTC. The rearrangement joins TRBV4-3 to TRBJ2-1; TRBD1 agrees at 9 bases. Germline V gene sequence: CDR1 LGHNA, CDR2 YSLEER. V gave up 0 bases and J gave up 9 bases; unmatched junction bases: 0. The CDR3 runs to 13 residues.

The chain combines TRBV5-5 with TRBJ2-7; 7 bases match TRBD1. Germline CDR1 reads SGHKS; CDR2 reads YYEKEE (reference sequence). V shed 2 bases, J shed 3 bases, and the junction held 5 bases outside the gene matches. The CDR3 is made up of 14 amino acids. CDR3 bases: TGTGCCAGCAGCTTCAGGACAGGAAACTACGAGCAGTACTTC. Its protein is CASSFRTGNYEQYF.

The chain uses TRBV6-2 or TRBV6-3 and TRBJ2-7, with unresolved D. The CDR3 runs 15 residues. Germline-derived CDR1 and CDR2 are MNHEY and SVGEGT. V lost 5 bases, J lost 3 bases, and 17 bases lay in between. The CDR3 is CASSERGSRDYEQYF. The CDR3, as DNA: TGTGCCAGCAGTGAGCGAGGAAGTCGCGACTACGAGCAGTACTTC.

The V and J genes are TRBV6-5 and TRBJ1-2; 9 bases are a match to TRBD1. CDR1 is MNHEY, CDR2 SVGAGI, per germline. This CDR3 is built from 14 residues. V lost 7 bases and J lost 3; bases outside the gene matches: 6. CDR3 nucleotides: TGTGCCAGCACCAAAGACAGGGGGGACTATGGCTACACCTTC. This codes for CASTKDRGDYGYTF.

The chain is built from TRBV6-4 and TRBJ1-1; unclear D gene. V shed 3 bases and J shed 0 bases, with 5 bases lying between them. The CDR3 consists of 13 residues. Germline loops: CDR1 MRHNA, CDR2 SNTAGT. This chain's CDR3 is CASSEHVNTEAFF. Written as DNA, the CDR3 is TGTGCCAGCAGTGAACACGTGAACACTGAAGCTTTCTTT.

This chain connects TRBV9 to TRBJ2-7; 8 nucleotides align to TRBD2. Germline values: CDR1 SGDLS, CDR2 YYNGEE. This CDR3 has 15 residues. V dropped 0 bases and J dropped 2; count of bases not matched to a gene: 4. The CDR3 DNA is TGTGCCAGCAGCGTAGATCCGGGGGGGACCTACGAGCAGTACTTC. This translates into CASSVDPGGTYEQYF. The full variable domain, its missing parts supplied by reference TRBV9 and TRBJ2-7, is DSGVTQTPKHLITATGQRVTLRCSPRSGDLSVYWYQQSLDQGLQFLIQYYNGEERAKGNILERFSAQQFPDLHSELNLSSLELGDSALYFCASSVDPGGTYEQYFGPGTRLTVT.

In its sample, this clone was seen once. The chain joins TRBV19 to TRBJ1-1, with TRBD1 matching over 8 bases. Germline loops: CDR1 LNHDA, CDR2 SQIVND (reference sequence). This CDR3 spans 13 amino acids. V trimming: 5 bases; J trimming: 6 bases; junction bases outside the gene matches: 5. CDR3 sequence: CASSLGQGAEAFF. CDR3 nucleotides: TGTGCCAGTAGTTTAGGACAGGGCGCTGAAGCTTTCTTT.

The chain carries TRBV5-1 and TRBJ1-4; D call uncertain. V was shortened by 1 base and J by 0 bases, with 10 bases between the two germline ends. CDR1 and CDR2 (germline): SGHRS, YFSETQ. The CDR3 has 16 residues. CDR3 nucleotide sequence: TGCGCCAGCAGCTTGATAGGCGGATCAACTAATGAAAAACTGTTTTTT. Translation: CASSLIGGSTNEKLFF. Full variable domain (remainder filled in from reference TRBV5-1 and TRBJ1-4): KAGVTQTPRYLIKTRGQQVTLSCSPISGHRSVSWYQQTPGQGLQFLFEYFSETQRNKGNFPGRFSGRQFSNSRSEMNVSTLELGDSALYLCASSLIGGSTNEKLFFGSGTQLSVL.

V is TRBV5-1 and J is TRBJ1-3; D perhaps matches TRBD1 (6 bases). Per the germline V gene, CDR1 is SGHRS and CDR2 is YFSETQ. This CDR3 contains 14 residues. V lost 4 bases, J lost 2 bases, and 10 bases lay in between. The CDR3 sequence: CASSPGDPGNTIYF. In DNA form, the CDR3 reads TGCGCCAGCAGCCCAGGGGACCCTGGAAACACCATATATTTT.

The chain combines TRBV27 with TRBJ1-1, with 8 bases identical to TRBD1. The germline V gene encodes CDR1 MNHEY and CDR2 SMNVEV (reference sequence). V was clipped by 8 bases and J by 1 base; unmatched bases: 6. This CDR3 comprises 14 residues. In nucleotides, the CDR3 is TGTGCCAGCGCCCCAGGGGGCTGGAACACTGAAGCTTTCTTT. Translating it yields CASAPGGWNTEAFF.

CDR3 amino acids: CASSDRQTANEKLFF. CDR3 DNA: TGTGCCAGTAGTGATCGACAGACGGCTAATGAAAAACTGTTTTTT. The gene calls are TRBV19 and TRBJ1-4; tentative D call: TRBD1 (5 bases). CDR1 LNHDA and CDR2 SQIVND come from the germline V gene (reference sequence). Between the trimmed V and J ends, which lost 5 bases and 3 bases, there was a span of 13 bases. The CDR3 covers 15 residues.

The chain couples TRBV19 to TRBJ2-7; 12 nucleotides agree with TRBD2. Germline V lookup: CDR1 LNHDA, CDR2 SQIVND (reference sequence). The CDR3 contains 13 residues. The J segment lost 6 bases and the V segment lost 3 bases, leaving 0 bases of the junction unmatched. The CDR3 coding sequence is TGTGCCAGTAGTATGGGACTAGCGGGCGAGCAGTACTTC. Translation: CASSMGLAGEQYF.

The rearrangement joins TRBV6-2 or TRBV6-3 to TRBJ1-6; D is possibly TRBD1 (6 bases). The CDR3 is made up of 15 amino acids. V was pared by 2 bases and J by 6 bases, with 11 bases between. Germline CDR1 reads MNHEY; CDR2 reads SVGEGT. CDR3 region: CASSYTDSVNSPLHF. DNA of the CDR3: TGTGCCAGCAGTTACACGGACAGCGTTAATTCACCCCTCCACTTT.